The next 7 T cell receptor beta chains were all read from a single sample in a study of blood T cell repertoires in COVID-19 (dated by TCRdb to between 2020 and 2021). The protocol used for the library was the immunoSEQ multiplex PCR assay. TCRdb mirrors the immuneACCESS table, restricted to in-frame sequences. Some clones are absent from its copies; in checked studies, under half trace to an unresolved V gene, and the reason for the others is unknown. For this sample there are around 150,000 clones; approximately 82% appear just once. The ten biggest clones cover roughly 9.8% of the sample. Sequences were obtained from peripheral blood. Receptors were obtained from a man in his sixties who had recovered from COVID-19.

V usage is TRBV6-5 and J usage is TRBJ1-4; D gene uncertain. The V end was cut by 6 bases, the J end by 0 bases, with 11 bases between. The CDR3 extends over 15 amino acids. Germline CDR1 is MNHEY and CDR2 is SVGAGI. The CDR3 is CASSKGGTTNEKLFF. The DNA of the CDR3 is TGTGCCAGCAGCAAAGGCGGGACAACTAATGAAAAACTGTTTTTT.

The rearrangement links TRBV7-9 to TRBJ1-2; D call uncertain. The V gene's germline CDR1 is SEHNR and CDR2 FQNEAQ (reference sequence). The CDR3 consists of 13 residues. Trimming cost V 5 bases and J 5 bases, with 12 bases left between them. In DNA, the CDR3 is TGTGCCAGCAGCCACACTGAGGGATATGGCTACACCTTC. This translates into CASSHTEGYGYTF.

The chain uses TRBV6-5 and TRBJ1-6, with 9 bases fitting TRBD1. The CDR3 covers 14 residues. Germline V gives CDR1 MNHEY, CDR2 SVGAGI. After removal of 5 bases from V and 9 bases from J, the junction contained 5 bases not matched to a gene. The CDR3 protein is CASSPDRGISPLHF. The CDR3 bases are TGTGCCAGCAGTCCTGACAGGGGGATTTCACCCCTCCACTTT.

The chain combines TRBV9 with TRBJ2-1, with 12 bases matching TRBD2. The CDR3 has 17 residues. The germline V gene encodes CDR1 SGDLS and CDR2 YYNGEE. With V trimmed by 2 bases and J by 1 base, 4 bases remained unmatched. CDR3 protein: CASSVGLAGSSYNEQFF. CDR3 bases: TGTGCCAGCAGCGTCGGACTAGCGGGATCTTCCTACAATGAGCAGTTCTTC.

The rearrangement links TRBV11-3 to TRBJ2-1; 8 nucleotides match TRBD2. The trim removed 5 bases at V and 5 bases at J, leaving 8 bases unmatched. Germline lookup yields CDR1 SGHNT and CDR2 YENEEA. The CDR3 contains 15 residues. The CDR3: CASSPRSGSHNEQFF. CDR3 nucleotide sequence: TGTGCCAGCAGCCCTAGAAGCGGGAGCCACAATGAGCAGTTCTTC.

This chain links TRBV4-3 with TRBJ1-2; unclear D gene. CDR1 LGHNA and CDR2 YSLEER come from the germline V gene. The CDR3 spans 15 residues. The ends were cut back, 0 bases at V and 0 bases at J, with 8 bases in the middle. The CDR3 region has the DNA TGCGCCAGCAGCCAAGAGGCGGTATCTAACTATGGCTACACCTTC. It is translated as CASSQEAVSNYGYTF.

The CDR3 loop is CAIKGTGFGNQPQHF. In DNA, the CDR3 is TGTGCCATCAAGGGAACAGGGTTTGGCAATCAGCCCCAGCATTTT. The chain links TRBV10-3 to TRBJ1-5, with a weak D call TRBD1 (6 bases). V was trimmed by 7 bases and J by 2 bases, leaving 15 bases between them. The CDR3 runs to 15 residues. Germline V gene data show CDR1 as ENHRY and CDR2 as SYGVKD.